This paragraph reports one T cell receptor beta chain. Its target is unknown. Newly diagnosed, the hyperthyroidism patients had under 2 months' duration and were aged 18 to 65. Diagnosis used clinical symptoms, serum thyroxine, TRAb, thyroid ultrasound and orbital computed tomography. Roughly 9 ml of fresh blood yielded the PBMCs by density gradient. CDR3 regions of TCR beta were amplified from RNA transcripts. The first-round RT-PCR employed HTBI primers together with the Qiagen OneStep RT-PCR kit. A multiplex PCR was then performed as the second round. TCRdb reprocessed the multiplex PCR reads via MiXCR and lists one record per CDR3 protein. The sample yields more than 300,000 distinct CDR3 sequences, roughly 15% seen once. The CDR3 is 13 residues long. The V and J ends lost 3 bases and 5 bases respectively, with 10 bases between them. This record comes from a study of Graves' ophthalmopathy and Graves' hyperthyroidism. The study, taken as a whole, reports: Among thyroid clonotypes expanded above 0.001 frequency, most also appeared in blood.

The TCR sequence derives from an adult woman with stable Graves' hyperthyroidism. Sequences were obtained from peripheral blood. V gene TRBV12-3 or TRBV12-4 combines with J gene TRBJ2-5, with a weak D call TRBD2 (6 bases). The CDR3 is CASSLWRGETQYF. The CDR3 DNA sequence: TGTGCCAGCAGTTTGTGGAGGGGTGAGACCCAGTACTTC.